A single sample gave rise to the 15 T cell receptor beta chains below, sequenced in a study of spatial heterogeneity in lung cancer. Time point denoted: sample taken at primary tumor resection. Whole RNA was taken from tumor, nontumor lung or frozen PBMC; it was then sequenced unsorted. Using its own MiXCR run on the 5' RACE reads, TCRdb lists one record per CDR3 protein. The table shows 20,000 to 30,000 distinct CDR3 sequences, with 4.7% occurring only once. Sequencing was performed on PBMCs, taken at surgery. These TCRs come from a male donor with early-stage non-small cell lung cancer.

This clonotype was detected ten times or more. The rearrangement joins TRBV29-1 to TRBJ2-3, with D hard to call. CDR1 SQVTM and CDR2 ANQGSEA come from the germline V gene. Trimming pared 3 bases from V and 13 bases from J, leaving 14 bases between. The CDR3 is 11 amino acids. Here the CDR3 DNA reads TGCAGCGTTGACGAGGTAGTAGTTGAGTATTTT. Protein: CSVDEVVVEYF.

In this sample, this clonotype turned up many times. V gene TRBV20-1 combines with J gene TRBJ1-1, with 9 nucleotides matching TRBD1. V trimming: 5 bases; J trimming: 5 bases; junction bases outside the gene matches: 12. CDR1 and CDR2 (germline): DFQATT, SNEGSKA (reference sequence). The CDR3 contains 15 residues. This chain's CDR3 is CSAPGQGTQRTEAFF. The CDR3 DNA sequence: TGCAGTGCTCCAGGACAGGGGACGCAGAGGACTGAAGCTTTCTTT.

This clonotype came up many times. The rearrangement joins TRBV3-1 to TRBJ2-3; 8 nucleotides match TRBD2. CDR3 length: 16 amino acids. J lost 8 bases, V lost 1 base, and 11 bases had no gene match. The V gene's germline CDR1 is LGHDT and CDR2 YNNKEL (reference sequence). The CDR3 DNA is TGTGCCAGCAGCCAAGGGGGGCAGCCCAGCGGGGGTACGCAGTATTTT. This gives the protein CASSQGGQPSGGTQYF.

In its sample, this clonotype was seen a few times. The CDR3 DNA follows: TGTGCCAGCAGCGGTACGCGCTATGAAGCTTTCTTT. Encoded protein: CASSGTRYEAFF. This chain joins TRBV11-1 and TRBJ1-1, with unresolved D. V lost 5 bases and J 7 bases, leaving 11 bases between the germline ends. CDR1 is SGHAT, CDR2 FQDESV, per germline (reference sequence). The CDR3 extends over 12 amino acids.

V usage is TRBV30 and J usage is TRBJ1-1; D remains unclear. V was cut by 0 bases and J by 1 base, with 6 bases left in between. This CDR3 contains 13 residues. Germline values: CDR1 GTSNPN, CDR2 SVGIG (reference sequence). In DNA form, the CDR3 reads TGTGCCTGGAGTGTGGTGGGGAACACTGAAGCTTTCTTT. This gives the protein CAWSVVGNTEAFF.

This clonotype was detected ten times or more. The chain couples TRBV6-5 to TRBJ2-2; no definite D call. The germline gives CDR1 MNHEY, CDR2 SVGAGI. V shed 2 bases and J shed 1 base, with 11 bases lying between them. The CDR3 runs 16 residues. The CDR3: CASSYHLGMNTGELFF. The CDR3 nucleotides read TGTGCCAGCAGTTACCACCTGGGAATGAACACCGGGGAGCTGTTTTTT.

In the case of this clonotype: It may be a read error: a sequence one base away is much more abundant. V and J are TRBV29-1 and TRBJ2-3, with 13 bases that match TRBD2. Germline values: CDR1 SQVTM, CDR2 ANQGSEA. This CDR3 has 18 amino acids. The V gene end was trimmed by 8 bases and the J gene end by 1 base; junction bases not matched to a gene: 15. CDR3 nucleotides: TGCAGCCCGAACTCGATACTAGCGGGGGGGAATGGCACAGATACGCAGTATTTT. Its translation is CSPNSILAGGNGTDTQYF.

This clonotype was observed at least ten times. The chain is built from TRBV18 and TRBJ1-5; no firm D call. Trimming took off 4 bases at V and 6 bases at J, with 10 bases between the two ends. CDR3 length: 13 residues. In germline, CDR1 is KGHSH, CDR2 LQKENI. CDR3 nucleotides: TGTGCCAGCTCACTGGGGAGGAGTCAGCCCCAGCATTTT. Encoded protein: CASSLGRSQPQHF.

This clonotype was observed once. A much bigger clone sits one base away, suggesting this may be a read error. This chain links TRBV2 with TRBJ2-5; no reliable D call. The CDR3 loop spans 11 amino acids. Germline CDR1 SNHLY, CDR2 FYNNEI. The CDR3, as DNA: TGTGCCGGCAGCCCCCAAGAGACCCAGTACTTC. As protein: CAGSPQETQYF.

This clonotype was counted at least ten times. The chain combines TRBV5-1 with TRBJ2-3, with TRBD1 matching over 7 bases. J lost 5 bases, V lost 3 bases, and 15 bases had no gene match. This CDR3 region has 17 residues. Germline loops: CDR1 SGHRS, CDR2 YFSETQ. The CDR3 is CASSYPRDTGERDTQYF. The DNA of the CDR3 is TGCGCCAGCAGCTACCCCCGGGACACAGGGGAGAGAGATACGCAGTATTTT. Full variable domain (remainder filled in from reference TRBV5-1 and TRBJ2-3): KAGVTQTPRYLIKTRGQQVTLSCSPISGHRSVSWYQQTPGQGLQFLFEYFSETQRNKGNFPGRFSGRQFSNSRSEMNVSTLELGDSALYLCASSYPRDTGERDTQYFGPGTRLTVL.

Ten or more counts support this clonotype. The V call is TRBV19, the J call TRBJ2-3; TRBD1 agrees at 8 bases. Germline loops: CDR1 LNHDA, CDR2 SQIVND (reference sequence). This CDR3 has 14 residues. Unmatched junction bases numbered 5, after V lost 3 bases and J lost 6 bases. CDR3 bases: TGTGCCAGTAGTATTCAGGGGGCTGATGATACGCAGTATTTT. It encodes CASSIQGADDTQYF.

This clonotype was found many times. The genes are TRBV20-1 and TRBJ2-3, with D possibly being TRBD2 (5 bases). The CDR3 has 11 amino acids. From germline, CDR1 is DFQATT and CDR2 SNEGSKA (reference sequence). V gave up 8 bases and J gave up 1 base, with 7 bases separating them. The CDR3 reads CSCSGTDTQYF. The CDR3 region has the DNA TGCAGTTGTAGCGGCACAGATACGCAGTATTTT.

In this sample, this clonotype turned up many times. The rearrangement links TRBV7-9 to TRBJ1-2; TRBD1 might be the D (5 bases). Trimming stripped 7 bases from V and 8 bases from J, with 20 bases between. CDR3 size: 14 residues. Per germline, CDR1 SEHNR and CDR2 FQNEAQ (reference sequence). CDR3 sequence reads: CASNPEEGIRGYTF. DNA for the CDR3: TGTGCCAGCAACCCGGAGGAGGGGATAAGAGGCTACACCTTC. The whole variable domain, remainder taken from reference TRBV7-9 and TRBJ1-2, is DTGVSQNPRHKITKRGQNVTFRCDPISEHNRLYWYRQTLGQGPEFLTYFQNEAQLEKSRLLSDRFSAERPKGSFSTLEIQRTEQGDSAMYLCASNPEEGIRGYTFGSGTRLTVV.

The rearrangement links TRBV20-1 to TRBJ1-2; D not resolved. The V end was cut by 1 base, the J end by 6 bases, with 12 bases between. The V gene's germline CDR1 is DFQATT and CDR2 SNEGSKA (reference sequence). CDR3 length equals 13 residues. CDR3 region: CSARAAGIDGYTF. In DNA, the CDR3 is TGCAGTGCTAGAGCCGCGGGAATCGATGGCTACACCTTC.

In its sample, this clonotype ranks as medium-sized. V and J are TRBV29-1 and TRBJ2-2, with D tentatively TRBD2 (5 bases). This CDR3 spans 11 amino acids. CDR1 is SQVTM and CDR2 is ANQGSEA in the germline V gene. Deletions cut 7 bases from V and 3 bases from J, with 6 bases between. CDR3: CSGGDTGELFF. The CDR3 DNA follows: TGCAGCGGGGGAGACACCGGGGAGCTGTTTTTT.